Below, one T cell receptor beta chain is given with its context. The sample originates from a study of T-cell reconstitution after alpha-beta-depleted transplantation in children. During its preparation, the TCRbeta library received unique molecular identifiers. One entry per CDR3 protein, called by TCRdb with MiXCR from the PCR reads. The sample lists around 370,000 distinct CDR3 sequences, around 16% occurring once. V lost 6 bases and J 3 bases, leaving 7 bases between the germline ends. CDR1 and CDR2 (germline): LGHNT, FRNRAP. CDR3 length: 12 residues. This chain joins TRBV12-5 and TRBJ2-3; D ambiguous. The specimen was PBMCs, mostly from graft donor cells, collected 360 days after TCRalphabeta/CD19-depleted stem cell transplant. The sequence derives from a male patient between 2 and 10 years old who had a stem cell transplant for acute lymphoblastic leukemia, so the T cells may come from the graft donor. The CDR3 DNA reads TGTGCTAGTGGCGACATAACAGATACGCAGTATTTT. The encoded protein is CASGDITDTQYF.